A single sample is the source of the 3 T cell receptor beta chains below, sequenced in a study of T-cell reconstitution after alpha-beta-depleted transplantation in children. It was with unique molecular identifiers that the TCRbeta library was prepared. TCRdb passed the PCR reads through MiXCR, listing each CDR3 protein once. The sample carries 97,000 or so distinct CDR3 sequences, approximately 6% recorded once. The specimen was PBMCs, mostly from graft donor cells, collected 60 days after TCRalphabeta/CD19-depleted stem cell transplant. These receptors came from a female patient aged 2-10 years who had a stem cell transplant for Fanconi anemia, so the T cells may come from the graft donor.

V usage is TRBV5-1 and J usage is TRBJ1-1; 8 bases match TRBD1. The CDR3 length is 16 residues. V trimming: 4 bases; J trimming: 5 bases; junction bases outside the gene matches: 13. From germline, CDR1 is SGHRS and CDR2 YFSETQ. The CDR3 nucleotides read TGCGCCAGCAGCATAACGGTCAGGGGGCGGGGGACTGAAGCTTTCTTT. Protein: CASSITVRGRGTEAFF. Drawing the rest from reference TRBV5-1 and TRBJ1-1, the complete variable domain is KAGVTQTPRYLIKTRGQQVTLSCSPISGHRSVSWYQQTPGQGLQFLFEYFSETQRNKGNFPGRFSGRQFSNSRSEMNVSTLELGDSALYLCASSITVRGRGTEAFFGQGTRLTVV.

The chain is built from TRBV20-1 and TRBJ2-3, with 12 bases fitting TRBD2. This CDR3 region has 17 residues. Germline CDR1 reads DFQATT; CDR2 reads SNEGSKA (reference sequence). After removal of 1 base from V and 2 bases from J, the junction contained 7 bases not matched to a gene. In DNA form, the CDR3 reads TGCAGTGCTAGAGGTCGGCTAGCGGGGGGGCCCACAGATACGCAGTATTTT. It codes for CSARGRLAGGPTDTQYF.

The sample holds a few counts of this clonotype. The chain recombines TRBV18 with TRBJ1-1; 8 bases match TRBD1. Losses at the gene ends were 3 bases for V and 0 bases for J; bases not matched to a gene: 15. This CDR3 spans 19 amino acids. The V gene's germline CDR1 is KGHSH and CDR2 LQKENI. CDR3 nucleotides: TGTGCCAGCTCACCCCTCCTAACAGGGGGTCCCCTTATGAACACTGAAGCTTTCTTT. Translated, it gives CASSPLLTGGPLMNTEAFF. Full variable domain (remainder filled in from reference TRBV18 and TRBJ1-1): NAGVMQNPRHLVRRRGQEARLRCSPMKGHSHVYWYRQLPEEGLKFMVYLQKENIIDESGMPKERFSAEFPKEGPSILRIQQVVRGDSAAYFCASSPLLTGGPLMNTEAFFGQGTRLTVV.